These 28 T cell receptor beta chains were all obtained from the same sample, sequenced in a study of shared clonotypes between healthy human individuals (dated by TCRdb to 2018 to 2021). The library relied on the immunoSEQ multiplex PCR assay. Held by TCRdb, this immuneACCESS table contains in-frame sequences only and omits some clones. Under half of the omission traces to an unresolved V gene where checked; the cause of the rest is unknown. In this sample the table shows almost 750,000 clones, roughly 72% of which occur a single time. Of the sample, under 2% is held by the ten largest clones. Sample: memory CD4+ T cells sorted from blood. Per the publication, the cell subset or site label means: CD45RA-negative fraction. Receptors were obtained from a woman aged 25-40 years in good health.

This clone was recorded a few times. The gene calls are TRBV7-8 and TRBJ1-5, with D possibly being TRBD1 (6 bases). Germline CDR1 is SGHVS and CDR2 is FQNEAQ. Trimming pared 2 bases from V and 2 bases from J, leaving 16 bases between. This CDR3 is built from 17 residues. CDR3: CASSLRGTGRRNQPQHF. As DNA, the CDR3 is TGTGCCAGCAGCTTACGTGGAACAGGGCGCCGCAATCAGCCCCAGCATTTT.

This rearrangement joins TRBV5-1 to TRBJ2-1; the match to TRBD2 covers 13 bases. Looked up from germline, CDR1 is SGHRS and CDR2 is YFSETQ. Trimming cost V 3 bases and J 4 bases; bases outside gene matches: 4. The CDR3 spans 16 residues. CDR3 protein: CASSSWTSGGYNEQFF. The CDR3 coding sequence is TGCGCCAGCAGCTCTTGGACTAGCGGGGGATACAATGAGCAGTTCTTC. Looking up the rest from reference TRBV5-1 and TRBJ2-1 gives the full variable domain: KAGVTQTPRYLIKTRGQQVTLSCSPISGHRSVSWYQQTPGQGLQFLFEYFSETQRNKGNFPGRFSGRQFSNSRSEMNVSTLELGDSALYLCASSSWTSGGYNEQFFGPGTRLTVL.

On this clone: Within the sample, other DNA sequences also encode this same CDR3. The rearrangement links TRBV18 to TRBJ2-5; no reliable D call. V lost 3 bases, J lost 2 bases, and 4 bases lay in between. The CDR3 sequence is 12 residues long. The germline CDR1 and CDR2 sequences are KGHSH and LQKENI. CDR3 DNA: TGTGCCAGCTCACCCTCACAAGAGACCCAGTACTTC. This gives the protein CASSPSQETQYF.

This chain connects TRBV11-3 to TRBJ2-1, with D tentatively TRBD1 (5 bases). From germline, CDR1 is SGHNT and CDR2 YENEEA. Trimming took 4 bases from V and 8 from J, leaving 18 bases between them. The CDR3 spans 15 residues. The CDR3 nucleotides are TGTGCCAGCAGCTCTACAGGCAGTGCCTTGGATGAGCAGTTCTTC. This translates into CASSSTGSALDEQFF.

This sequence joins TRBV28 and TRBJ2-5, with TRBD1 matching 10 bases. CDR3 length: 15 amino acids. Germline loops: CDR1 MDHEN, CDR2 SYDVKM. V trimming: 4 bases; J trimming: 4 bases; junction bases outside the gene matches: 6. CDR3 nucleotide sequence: TGTGCCAGCAGTTGGGACAGGGGAGCGGCAGAGACCCAGTACTTC. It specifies CASSWDRGAAETQYF.

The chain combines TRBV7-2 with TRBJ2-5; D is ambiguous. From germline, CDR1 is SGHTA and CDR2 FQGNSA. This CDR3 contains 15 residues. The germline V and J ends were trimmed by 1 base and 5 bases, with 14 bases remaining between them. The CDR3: CASSLDRAPTETQYF. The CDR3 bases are TGTGCCAGCAGCTTAGATAGGGCCCCCACGGAGACCCAGTACTTC.

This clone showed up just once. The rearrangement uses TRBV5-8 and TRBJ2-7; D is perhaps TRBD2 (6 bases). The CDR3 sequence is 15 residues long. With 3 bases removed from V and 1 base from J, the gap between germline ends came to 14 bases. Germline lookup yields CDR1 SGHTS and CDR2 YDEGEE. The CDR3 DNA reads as TGTGCCAGCAGCTCTCGGGGTAGCGGTTCCTACGAGCAGTACTTC. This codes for CASSSRGSGSYEQYF.

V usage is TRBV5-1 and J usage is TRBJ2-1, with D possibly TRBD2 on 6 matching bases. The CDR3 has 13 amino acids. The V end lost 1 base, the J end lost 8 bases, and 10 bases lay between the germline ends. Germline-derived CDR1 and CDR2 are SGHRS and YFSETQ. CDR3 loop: CASSLREKYEQFF. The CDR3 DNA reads TGCGCCAGCAGCTTGCGGGAGAAGTATGAGCAGTTCTTC. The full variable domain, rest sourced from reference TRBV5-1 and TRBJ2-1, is KAGVTQTPRYLIKTRGQQVTLSCSPISGHRSVSWYQQTPGQGLQFLFEYFSETQRNKGNFPGRFSGRQFSNSRSEMNVSTLELGDSALYLCASSLREKYEQFFGPGTRLTVL.

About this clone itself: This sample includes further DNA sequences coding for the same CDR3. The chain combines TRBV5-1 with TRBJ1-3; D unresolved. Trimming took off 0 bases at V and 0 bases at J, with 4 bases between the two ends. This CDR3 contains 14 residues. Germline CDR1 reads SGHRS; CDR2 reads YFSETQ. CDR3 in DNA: TGCGCCAGCAGCTTGGGAACCTCTGGAAACACCATATATTTT. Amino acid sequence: CASSLGTSGNTIYF.

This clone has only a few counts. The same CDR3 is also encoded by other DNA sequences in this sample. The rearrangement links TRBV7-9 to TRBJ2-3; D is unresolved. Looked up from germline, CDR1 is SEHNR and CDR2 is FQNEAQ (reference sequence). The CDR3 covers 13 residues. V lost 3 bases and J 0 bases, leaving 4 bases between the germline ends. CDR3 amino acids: CASSFGSTDTQYF. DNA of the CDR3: TGTGCCAGCAGCTTCGGGAGCACAGATACGCAGTATTTT.

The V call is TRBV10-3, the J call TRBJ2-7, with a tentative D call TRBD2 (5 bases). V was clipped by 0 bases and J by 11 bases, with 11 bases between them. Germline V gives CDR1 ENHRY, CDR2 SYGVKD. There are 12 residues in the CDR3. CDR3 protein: CAISESAREKYF. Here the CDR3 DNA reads TGTGCCATCAGTGAGTCAGCGAGGGAGAAGTACTTC.

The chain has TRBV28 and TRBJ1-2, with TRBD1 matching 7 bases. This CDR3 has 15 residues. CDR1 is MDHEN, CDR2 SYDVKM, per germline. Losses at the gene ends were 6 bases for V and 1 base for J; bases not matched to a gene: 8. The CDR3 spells CASRSGTAFNYGYTF. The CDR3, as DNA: TGTGCCAGCAGATCCGGGACAGCTTTTAACTATGGCTACACCTTC.

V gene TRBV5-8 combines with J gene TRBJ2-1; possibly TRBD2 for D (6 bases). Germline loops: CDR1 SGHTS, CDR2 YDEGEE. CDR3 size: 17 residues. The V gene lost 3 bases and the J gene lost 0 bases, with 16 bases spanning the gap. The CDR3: CASSYTGSSSSYNEQFF. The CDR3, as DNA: TGTGCCAGCAGCTACACCGGGAGCTCTAGCTCCTACAATGAGCAGTTCTTC.

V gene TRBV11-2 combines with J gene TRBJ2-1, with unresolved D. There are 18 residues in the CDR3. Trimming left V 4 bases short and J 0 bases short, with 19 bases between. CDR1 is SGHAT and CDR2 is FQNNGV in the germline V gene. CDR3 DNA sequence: TGTGCCAGCAGCTACGCAGCGCCGATTTTAAGCTCCTACAATGAGCAGTTCTTC. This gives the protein CASSYAAPILSSYNEQFF.

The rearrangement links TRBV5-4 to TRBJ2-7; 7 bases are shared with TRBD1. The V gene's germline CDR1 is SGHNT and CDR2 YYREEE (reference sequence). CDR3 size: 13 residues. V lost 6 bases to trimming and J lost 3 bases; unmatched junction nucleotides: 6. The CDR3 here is CASTMDRSYEQYF. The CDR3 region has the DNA TGTGCCAGCACCATGGACAGGAGCTACGAGCAGTACTTC. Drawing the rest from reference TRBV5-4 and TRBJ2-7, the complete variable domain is ETGVTQSPTHLIKTRGQQVTLRCSSQSGHNTVSWYQQALGQGPQFIFQYYREEENGRGNFPPRFSGLQFPNYSSELNVNALELDDSALYLCASTMDRSYEQYFGPGTRLTVT.

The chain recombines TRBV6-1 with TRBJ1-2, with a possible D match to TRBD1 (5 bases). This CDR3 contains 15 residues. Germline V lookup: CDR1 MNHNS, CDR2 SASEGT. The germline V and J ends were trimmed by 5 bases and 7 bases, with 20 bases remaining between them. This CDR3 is CASSPEFGGGGGYTF. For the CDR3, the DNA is TGTGCCAGCAGTCCCGAGTTTGGCGGGGGTGGTGGCTACACCTTC.

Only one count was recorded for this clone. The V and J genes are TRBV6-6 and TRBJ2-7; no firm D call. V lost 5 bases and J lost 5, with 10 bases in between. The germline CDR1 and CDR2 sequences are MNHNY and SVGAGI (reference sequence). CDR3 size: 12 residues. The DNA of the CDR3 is TGTGCCAGCAGTCCCACCCCCAACGAGCAGTACTTC. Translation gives CASSPTPNEQYF.

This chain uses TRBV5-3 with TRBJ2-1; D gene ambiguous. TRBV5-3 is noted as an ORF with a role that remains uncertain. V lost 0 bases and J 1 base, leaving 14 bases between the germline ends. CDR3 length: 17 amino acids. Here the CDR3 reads CARSLVSGFTSYNEQFF. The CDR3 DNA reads TGTGCCAGAAGCTTGGTAAGTGGGTTTACGTCCTACAATGAGCAGTTCTTC.

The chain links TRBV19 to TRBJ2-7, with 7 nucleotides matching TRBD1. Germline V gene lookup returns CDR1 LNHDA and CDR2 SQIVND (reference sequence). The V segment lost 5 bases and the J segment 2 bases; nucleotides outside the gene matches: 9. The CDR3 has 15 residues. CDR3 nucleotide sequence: TGTGCCAGTAGTCCTCGGGGACAGCCAACCTACGAGCAGTACTTC. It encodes CASSPRGQPTYEQYF.

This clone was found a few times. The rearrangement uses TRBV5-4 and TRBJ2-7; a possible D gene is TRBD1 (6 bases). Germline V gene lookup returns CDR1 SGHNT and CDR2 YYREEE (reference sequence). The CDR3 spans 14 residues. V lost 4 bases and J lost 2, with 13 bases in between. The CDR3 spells CASSALDSPYEQYF. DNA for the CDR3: TGTGCCAGCAGCGCCCTGGACAGTCCCTACGAGCAGTACTTC.

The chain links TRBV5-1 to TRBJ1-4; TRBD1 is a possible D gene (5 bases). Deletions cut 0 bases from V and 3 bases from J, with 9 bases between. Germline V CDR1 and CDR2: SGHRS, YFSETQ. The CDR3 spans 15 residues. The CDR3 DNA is TGCGCCAGCAGCTTGGTAGGGGCGGCTAATGAAAAACTGTTTTTT. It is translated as CASSLVGAANEKLFF.

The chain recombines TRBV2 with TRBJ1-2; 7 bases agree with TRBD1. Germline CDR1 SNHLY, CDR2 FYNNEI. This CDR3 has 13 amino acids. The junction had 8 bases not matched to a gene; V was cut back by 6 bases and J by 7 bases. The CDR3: CASRSQGGTGYTF. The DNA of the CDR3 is TGTGCCAGCAGATCCCAGGGGGGGACTGGCTACACCTTC.

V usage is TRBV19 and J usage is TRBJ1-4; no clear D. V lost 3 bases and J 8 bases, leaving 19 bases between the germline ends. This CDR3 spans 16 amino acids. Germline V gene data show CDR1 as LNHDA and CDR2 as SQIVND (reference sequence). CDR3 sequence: CASSIFLSRGKEKLFF. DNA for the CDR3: TGTGCCAGTAGTATCTTTTTAAGCCGGGGAAAAGAAAAACTGTTTTTT.

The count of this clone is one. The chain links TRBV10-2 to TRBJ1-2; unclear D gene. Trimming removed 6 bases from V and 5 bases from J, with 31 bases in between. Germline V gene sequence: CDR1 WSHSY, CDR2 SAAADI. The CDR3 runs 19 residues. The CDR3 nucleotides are TGCGCCAGCAGCCCCCTCGGGGTTCTTGCGCGGACCCGATATTATGGCTACACCTTC. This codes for CASSPLGVLARTRYYGYTF.

The CDR3 reads CASSRGAGSNQPQHF. The CDR3 nucleotides read TGTGCCAGTAGCCGCGGGGCAGGATCCAATCAGCCCCAGCATTTT. This sequence joins TRBV19 and TRBJ1-5; D possibly corresponds to TRBD1 (5 bases). Trimming removed 6 bases from V and 3 bases from J, with 15 bases in between. Germline loops: CDR1 LNHDA, CDR2 SQIVND (reference sequence). The CDR3 has 15 amino acids.

CDR3 amino acids: CASRKRPGTDSSGNTIYF. In nucleotides, the CDR3 is TGCGCCAGCAGGAAGCGACCCGGGACGGACAGCTCTGGAAACACCATATATTTT. The chain joins TRBV5-1 to TRBJ1-3, with D perhaps matching TRBD1 (6 bases). Trimming removed 5 bases from V and 0 bases from J, with 21 bases in between. Germline V gives CDR1 SGHRS, CDR2 YFSETQ. This CDR3 has 18 amino acids.

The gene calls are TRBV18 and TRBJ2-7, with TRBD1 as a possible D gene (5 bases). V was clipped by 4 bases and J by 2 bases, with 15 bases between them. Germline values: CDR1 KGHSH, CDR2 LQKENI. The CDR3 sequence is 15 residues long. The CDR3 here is CASSRSLTETYEQYF. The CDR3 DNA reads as TGTGCCAGCTCACGATCTCTGACAGAGACCTACGAGCAGTACTTC.

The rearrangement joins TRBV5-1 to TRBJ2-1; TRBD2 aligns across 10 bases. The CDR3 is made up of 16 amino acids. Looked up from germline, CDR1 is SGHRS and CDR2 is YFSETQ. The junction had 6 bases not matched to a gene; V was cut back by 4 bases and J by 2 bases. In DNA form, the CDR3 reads TGCGCCAGCAGCCTAACTAGCGGGGCAACCTACAATGAGCAGTTCTTC. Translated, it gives CASSLTSGATYNEQFF.